This T cell receptor (beta chain) was retrieved from a study of blood T cell repertoires in COVID-19. Study summary: T cells, B-cell-depleted T cells, or PBMCs supplied cDNA or gDNA.

Data came from immunoSEQ multiplex PCR; TCRdb stores just in-frame clones and leaves some out. The sample consists of 150,000 to 200,000 clones, 85% to 90% of them appearing once. The CDR3 extends over 13 amino acids. The germline gives CDR1 SGDLS, CDR2 YYNGEE. The V end was cut by 2 bases, the J end by 6 bases, with 8 bases between. The sequenced sample consisted of peripheral blood. The clonotype was recovered from a man younger than 35 with acute or convalescent COVID-19. The chain recombines TRBV9 with TRBJ2-2; D remains unclear. The CDR3 nucleotides are TGTGCCAGCAGCGTTGACACCTCCGGGGAGCTGTTTTTT. It translates to CASSVDTSGELFF.